This T cell receptor (beta chain) was obtained from a study of beta chain features in type 1 diabetes (dated by TCRdb to the late 2010s). The study in broad terms: No differences in mean age, gender distribution, total cell number or subset yield were found between patients and healthy donors. A total of approximately 99,000,000 sorted cells were examined across all samples, and RNA yield correlated strongly with the number of cells per subset. The study compared the TCRB repertoires of sorted circulating CD4+ T cell subsets in recently diagnosed type 1 diabetes patients with those in matched healthy donors. Whereas all 28 donors provided naive and central memory subsets, regulatory and stem cell-like memory subsets were isolated from just 8 patients and about 8 healthy donors.

The entire isolated RNA was reverse transcribed using the High Capacity cDNA Reverse Transcription Kit, and thus expressed TCRB transcripts were sequenced. Naive, central memory and regulatory T cell samples underwent deep immunoSEQ sequencing, averaging around 4 million total reads per sample. After sorted cells were lysed in RLT buffer, RNA was extracted with DNase-treated RNeasy Micro or Mini kits, with the choice depending on cell number. Each cell subset was processed on its own to prevent cross-contamination, while patient and healthy donor samples were processed together. TCRB sequences were amplified from cDNA with the immunoSEQ multiplex PCR, producing 87-bp fragments spanning the CDR3 region. Sequencing of the amplicons was done on the Illumina HiSeq platform. As for the original processing: Synthetic template baselines were used to correct PCR bias computationally, reads within Hamming distance 2 were collapsed together, and singletons that could not be merged were discarded. By aligning reads against IMGT, V, D and J genes, CDR3 length, and insertions or deletions at six rearrangement sites were assigned. Clonotype counts were normalized to sorted cell number within each subset before computing true diversity and Gini coefficients with the tcR R package. Repertoire sharing was quantified using the overlap coefficient calculated on TCRB nucleotide sequences. Here the immuneACCESS table is served through TCRdb, limited to in-frame sequences with V and J called. Missing clones are a known gap in these copies; in checked studies unresolved V genes cover under half, and the rest lacks a known reason. V, J and clone size reflect that table, while D and trimming were determined from the DNA. The sample yields 250,000 to 350,000 clones; roughly 15% were counted once. The top ten constitute approximately 7% of the sample.

A single peripheral blood draw of around 120 mL on average was collected from each donor into heparinised tubes. A BD FACSAria II was used to sort naive, central memory, regulatory and stem cell-like memory CD4+ T cells with a panel that included CD45RO, CCR7, CD25, CD127, CD95 and CD27. Purity was above 98% for every sorted population. PBMCs were isolated right away by Lymphoprep density gradient centrifugation and were stained directly, without culture. Samples were stained and sorted in pairs, with one healthy donor and one patient per experiment, so that batch effects were minimized. This clone showed up just a few times. Its antigen is unknown. At one of its ends the junction is not consistent with the germline gene, which may arise from a read error. Beyond this particular receptor, the publication reports: Because cDNA was sequenced instead of genomic DNA, highly expressing activated cells could be over-represented, though the groups showed no difference in activation or CD3 levels. Naive, central memory and regulatory TCRB repertoires appeared to be more similar among patients than among healthy donors. Because the HLA sub-analyses included only small numbers of individuals, any influence of HLA type on TCRB rearrangement was left unresolved. PCR may preferentially amplify shorter templates, but because patient and control samples were amplified and corrected together, any resulting skew would affect both groups equally. At VDJ recombination sites, patients with type 1 diabetes made fewer insertions and deleted more nucleotides, a pattern implying thymic rearrangement abnormalities. Type 1 diabetes patients showed a moderate but significant shortening of TCRB CDR3 length in all four CD4+ subsets.

The specimen sequenced was central memory CD4+ T cells from blood. This TCR was recovered from a man aged 25-45 years in good health.

The CDR3 amino acid sequence is: CASSQAGGPVGNEQFF. The DNA sequence is as follows: TGCGCCAGCAGCCAGGCGGGAGGGCCTGTGGGTAATGAGCAGTTCTTC. Recombination linked TRBV5-4 to TRBJ2-1; 9 junctional bases match TRBD2. The germline V gene encodes CDR1 SGHNT and CDR2 YYREEE (reference sequence). The CDR3 contains 16 residues, cysteine and phenylalanine counted. Only CDR3 DNA remains: 48 bases, in frame from the first base.